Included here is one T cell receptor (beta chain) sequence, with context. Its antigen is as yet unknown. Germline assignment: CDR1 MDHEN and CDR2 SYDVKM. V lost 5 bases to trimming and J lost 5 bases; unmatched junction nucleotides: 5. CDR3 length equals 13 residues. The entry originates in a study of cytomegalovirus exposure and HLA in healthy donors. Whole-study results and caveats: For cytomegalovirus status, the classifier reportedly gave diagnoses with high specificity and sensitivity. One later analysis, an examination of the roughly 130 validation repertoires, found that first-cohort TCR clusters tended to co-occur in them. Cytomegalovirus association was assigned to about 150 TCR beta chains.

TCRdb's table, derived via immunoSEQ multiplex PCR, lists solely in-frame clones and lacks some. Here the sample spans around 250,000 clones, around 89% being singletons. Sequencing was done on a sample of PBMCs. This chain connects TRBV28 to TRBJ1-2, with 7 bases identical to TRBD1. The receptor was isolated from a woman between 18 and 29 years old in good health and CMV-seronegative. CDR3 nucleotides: TGTGCCAGCAGTGTACTACAGGGGTATGGCTACACCTTC. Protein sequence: CASSVLQGYGYTF.